This TCR beta chain was sequenced in a study of Japanese encephalitis immunity and Zika vaccine responses. From germline, CDR1 is SEHNR and CDR2 FQNEAQ (reference sequence). Between the trimmed V and J ends, which lost 1 base and 2 bases, there was a span of 7 bases. There are 14 residues in the CDR3. Peptide pools at around 1.1 ug/mL each stimulated CFSE-labeled PBMCs over a 6-day culture. Proliferating CD4 T cells were sorted unfixed as live CD56-CD19-CD16-CD3+CD4+ CFSE-low cells. Judged by abundance, this clonotype is medium-sized. TCRdb ran MiXCR on the 5' RACE reads and lists one entry per CDR3 protein. The sample records around 1,700 distinct CDR3 sequences, 5% to 5.5% being singletons.

The material sequenced was antigen-activated CD4+ T cells from blood, cultured, taken during a Zika inactivated vaccine study. The sequence derives from an adult woman who received an inactivated Zika virus vaccine. The V call is TRBV7-9, the J call TRBJ2-3; no clear D gene. The CDR3, as DNA: TGTGCCAGCAGCTTAGAAGTAATCACAGATACGCAGTATTTT. Amino acid sequence: CASSLEVITDTQYF.